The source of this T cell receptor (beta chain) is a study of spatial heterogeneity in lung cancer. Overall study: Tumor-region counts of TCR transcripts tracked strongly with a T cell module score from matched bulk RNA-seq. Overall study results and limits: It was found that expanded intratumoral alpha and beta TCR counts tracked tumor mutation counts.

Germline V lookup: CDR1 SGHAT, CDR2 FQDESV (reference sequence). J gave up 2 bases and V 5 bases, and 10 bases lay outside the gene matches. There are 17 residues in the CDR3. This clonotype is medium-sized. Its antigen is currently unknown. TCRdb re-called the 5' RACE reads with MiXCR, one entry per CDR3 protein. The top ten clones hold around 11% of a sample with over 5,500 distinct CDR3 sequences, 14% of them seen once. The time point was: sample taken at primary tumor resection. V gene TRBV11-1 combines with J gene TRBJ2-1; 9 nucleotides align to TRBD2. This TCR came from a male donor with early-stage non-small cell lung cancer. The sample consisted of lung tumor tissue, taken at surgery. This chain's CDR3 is CASSDGPGLAPYNEQFF. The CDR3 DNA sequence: TGTGCCAGCAGCGATGGACCCGGACTAGCGCCCTACAATGAGCAGTTCTTC. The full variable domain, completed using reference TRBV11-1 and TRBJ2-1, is EAEVAQSPRYKITEKSQAVAFWCDPISGHATLYWYRQILGQGPELLVQFQDESVVDDSQLPKDRFSAERLKGVDSTLKIQPAELGDSAMYLCASSDGPGLAPYNEQFFGPGTRLTVL.